This is a list of T cell receptor beta chains from one sample in a study of blood T cell repertoires in COVID-19. Profiled with immunoSEQ multiplex PCR; TCRdb holds only in-frame clones, not every one. The profile shows 120,000 to 150,000 clones, about 87% of them singletons. The sequenced material came from peripheral blood. These receptors were taken from a man between 60 and 70 years old with active or convalescent COVID-19. Each CDR3 is given with its conserved first and last residue. A D gene is named only where the DNA matches it firmly. Clone size appears in some rows only: once, few, many, or a class for an expanded clone.

>TRBV6-5|TRBD1|TRBJ1-1|few
TGTGCCAGCAGTCTACAGGGGTCTATGAACACTGAAGCTTTCTTT
CASSLQGSMNTEAFF
>TRBV15|NA|TRBJ2-5|NA
TGTGCCACCAGCGAGCGGAAACACCAAGAGACCCAGTACTTC
CATSERKHQETQYF
>TRBV21-1|NA|TRBJ2-3|NA
TGTGCCAGCAAACCGGGACAGGCGGTTGATACGCAGTATTTT
CASKPGQAVDTQYF
>TRBV6-5|NA|TRBJ2-7|NA
TGTGCCAGCAGTTCAGGGGTAGACTACGAGCAGTACTTC
CASSSGVDYEQYF
>TRBV7-2|NA|TRBJ2-3|NA
TGTGCCAGCAGCTTAACCCGGACTAACCCGTCTGATACGCAGTATTTT
CASSLTRTNPSDTQYF
>TRBV20-1|TRBD1|TRBJ2-7|NA
TGCAGTGCCGGACAGGCGACCGAGCAGTACTTC
CSAGQATEQYF
>TRBV30|NA|TRBJ2-7|NA
TGTGCCTGGAGTAGGGGGGGCGGTTCCTACGAGCAGTACTTC
CAWSRGGGSYEQYF
>TRBV5-1|TRBD2|TRBJ2-5|NA
TGCGCCAGCAGCTTGCAGCGGGAGTCAGAGACCCAGTACTTC
CASSLQRESETQYF
>TRBV9|TRBD2|TRBJ2-5|NA
TGTGCCAGCAGCGCGGGGGGGCGGAAAGAGACCCAGTACTTC
CASSAGGRKETQYF
>TRBV6-5|NA|TRBJ1-2|NA
TGTGCCAGCAGTACGCAGGGGAACTATGGCTACACCTTC
CASSTQGNYGYTF
>TRBV24-1|NA|TRBJ2-1|NA
TGTGCCACCAGTGGGAGGAGCGGGTATAATGAGCAGTTCTTC
CATSGRSGYNEQFF
>TRBV10-3|NA|TRBJ2-1|NA
TGTGCCATCAGTGAGCGGGGCTCCTACAATGAGCAGTTCTTC
CAISERGSYNEQFF
>TRBV28|NA|TRBJ2-6|NA
TGTGCCAGCAGTCTACTCTCTGGGGCCAACGTCCTGACTTTC
CASSLLSGANVLTF
>TRBV2|NA|TRBJ2-2|NA
TGTGCCAGCAGTGGAGGCACCGGGGAGCTGTTTTTT
CASSGGTGELFF
>TRBV7-9|NA|TRBJ1-2|NA
TGTGCCAGCAGCGTGGACAGAACCTATGGCTACACCTTC
CASSVDRTYGYTF
>TRBV6-2/TRBV6-3|NA|TRBJ1-5|NA
TGTGCCAGCAGTGACACAGGGACTAGCAATCAGCCCCAGCATTTT
CASSDTGTSNQPQHF
>TRBV27|NA|TRBJ1-6|NA
TGTGCCAGCAGTCTAAGTGGAGGGCTTACTTCACCCCTCCACTTT
CASSLSGGLTSPLHF
>TRBV10-2|NA|TRBJ2-7|NA
TGCGCCAGTGGGCAGGTTTCCTACGAGCAGTACTTC
CASGQVSYEQYF
>TRBV9|TRBD1|TRBJ1-2|NA
TGTGCCAGCAGCCCATCGACAGGGGGCCTCTATGGCTACACCTTC
CASSPSTGGLYGYTF
>TRBV6-5|TRBD1|TRBJ1-6|NA
TGTGCCAGCACCCGGGACAGGTCTTCACCCCTCCACTTT
CASTRDRSSPLHF
>TRBV5-5|NA|TRBJ1-5|NA
TGTGCCAGCAGCTTGGGACAGCTCATCAATCAGCCCCAGCATTTT
CASSLGQLINQPQHF
>TRBV7-2|TRBD1|TRBJ2-7|NA
TGTGCCAGCAGCTTAGACGGGACAGGGATTTTCTACGAGCAGTACTTC
CASSLDGTGIFYEQYF
>TRBV3-1/TRBV3-2|NA|TRBJ1-2|NA
TGTGCCAGCAGCCCCAGTCCCAGGGCTGGTGGGGGCTACACCTTC
CASSPSPRAGGGYTF
>TRBV7-2|TRBD1|TRBJ2-7|NA
TGTGCCAGCAGCTCCAGGACAGGGGCGACAAGCTCCTACGAGCAGTACTTC
CASSSRTGATSSYEQYF
>TRBV28|NA|TRBJ2-7|NA
TGTGCCAGTGGGACTCGGAGCGAGCAGTACTTC
CASGTRSEQYF
>TRBV18|TRBD1|TRBJ1-1|NA
TGTGCCAGCTCACCGTGGAGACAGGGGGCAATCGACACTGAAGCTTTCTTT
CASSPWRQGAIDTEAFF
>TRBV7-9|TRBD1|TRBJ2-1|NA
TGTGCCAGCAGCTTAGGGACAGGGTTTGCGCAGTTCTTC
CASSLGTGFAQFF
>TRBV19|TRBD1|TRBJ2-2|NA
TGTGCCAGTATAAGACAGGGGGGAGACATCGGGGAGCTGTTTTTT
CASIRQGGDIGELFF
>TRBV4-1|TRBD1|TRBJ2-5|NA
TGCGCCAGCAGCGGCCAGGGGGAAGGGCGAGAGACCCAGTACTTC
CASSGQGEGRETQYF
>TRBV21-1|NA|TRBJ1-5|NA
TGTGCCAGCACCCCGGGTGGGGACAGTGCGATTAGCAATCAGCCCCAGCATTTT
CASTPGGDSAISNQPQHF
>TRBV4-1|NA|TRBJ2-1|NA
TGCGCCAGCAGCCAACCCCAGCGGTACAATGAGCAGTTCTTC
CASSQPQRYNEQFF
>TRBV10-1|NA|TRBJ2-3|once
TGCGCCAGCAGTGAGTCTCTGGCAGGGGTGGCAGATACGCAGTATTTT
CASSESLAGVADTQYF
>TRBV4-2|NA|TRBJ1-2|NA
TGTGCCAGCAGCCAAGATCGACAGACCCGCTATGGCTACACCTTC
CASSQDRQTRYGYTF
>TRBV7-8|NA|TRBJ2-7|few
TGTGCCAGCAGCAACGGAGTTAGTTACGAGCAGTACTTC
CASSNGVSYEQYF
>TRBV12-3/TRBV12-4|TRBD1|TRBJ2-5|once
TGTGCCAGCAGTCCAGGGGGAAGGGAGACCCAGTACTTC
CASSPGGRETQYF
>TRBV3-1/TRBV3-2|NA|TRBJ2-3|NA
TGTGCCAGCAGCCAAGATGCGCCGAGAAGTACGCAGTATTTT
CASSQDAPRSTQYF
>TRBV28|TRBD1|TRBJ1-5|few
TGTGCCAGCAGAATGACAGGGGCCGGCAATCAGCCCCAGCATTTT
CASRMTGAGNQPQHF
>TRBV10-3|TRBD2|TRBJ2-4|NA
TGTGCCATCAGTGAGATGGGACTAACCATTCAGTACTTC
CAISEMGLTIQYF
>TRBV2|NA|TRBJ2-5|NA
TGTGCCAGCAGTATACAGGGGACTTGGACCCAGTACTTC
CASSIQGTWTQYF
>TRBV29-1|TRBD1|TRBJ1-3|NA
TGCAGCGCCTGGACAGGGTCCTCTGGAAACACCATATATTTT
CSAWTGSSGNTIYF
>TRBV6-4|NA|TRBJ2-7|NA
TGTGCCAGCAGTGACTCCGTGCAGTACTTC
CASSDSVQYF
>TRBV28|NA|TRBJ2-4|NA
TGTGCCAGCAGTTTTCAAGAGGGCAGGACGATAGACATTCAGTACTTC
CASSFQEGRTIDIQYF
>TRBV27|NA|TRBJ2-7|few
TGTGCCATCGGCCCTCCCCTGAGGGAGCAGTACTTC
CAIGPPLREQYF
>TRBV11-2|NA|TRBJ1-3|few
TGTGCCAGCAGCTTATCCGGGGGAAACACCATATATTTT
CASSLSGGNTIYF
>TRBV10-3|TRBD2|TRBJ2-7|NA
TGTGCCATCAGTGAAGGGGCTAGCGGTTCCTACGAGCAGTACTTC
CAISEGASGSYEQYF
>TRBV19|NA|TRBJ2-5|NA
TGTGCCAGTAGCCGCACAGGGGGAGGGGAGACCCAGTACTTC
CASSRTGGGETQYF
>TRBV18|TRBD1|TRBJ1-2|NA
TGTGCCAGCTCGCAGAAAACCGGGACAGGGGGCAACGATGGCTACACCTTC
CASSQKTGTGGNDGYTF
>TRBV9|NA|TRBJ1-2|NA
TGTGCCAGCAGCGTAGGCACGGGGGACTATGGCTACACCTTC
CASSVGTGDYGYTF
>TRBV15|NA|TRBJ2-1|once
TGTGCCACCAGCAGAGATCCGGACTCTGAGCAGTTCTTC
CATSRDPDSEQFF
>TRBV4-2|NA|TRBJ2-5|NA
TGTGCCAGCAGCCAAGGTGCGGCTAGGGGTCGTACCCAGTACTTC
CASSQGAARGRTQYF
>TRBV9|TRBD1|TRBJ2-7|once
TGTGCCAGCAGCGGCCCTTCTCAATTCACAGGGGGCGCCGCCGAGCAGTACTTC
CASSGPSQFTGGAAEQYF
>TRBV3-1/TRBV3-2|NA|TRBJ2-5|NA
TGTGCCAGCAGCCAAGATGCCCGTGGAGTCCAAGAGACCCAGTACTTC
CASSQDARGVQETQYF
>TRBV30|NA|TRBJ2-1|NA
TGTGCCTGGACCTTACGTTGGCAGGGCACAGTCAATGAGCAGTTCTTC
CAWTLRWQGTVNEQFF
>TRBV6-1|TRBD2|TRBJ2-3|NA
TGTGCCAGCAGTGTGTACAGGGTCAAGCGGGAGTGGGATACGCAGTATTTT
CASSVYRVKREWDTQYF
>TRBV7-9|TRBD1|TRBJ1-2|NA
TGTGCCAGCAGCCAGGACAGGGGGGGGTATGGCTACACCTTC
CASSQDRGGYGYTF
>TRBV28|TRBD2|TRBJ2-7|NA
TGTGCCAGCAGTGGGACTAGCGGGAGGCACGAGCAGTACTTC
CASSGTSGRHEQYF
>TRBV28|NA|TRBJ1-1|few
TGTGCCAGCAGTCTTCCTTACACTGAAGCTTTCTTT
CASSLPYTEAFF
>TRBV6-1|TRBD2|TRBJ2-7|NA
TGTGCCAGCAGTGAAGCGGTCGGGACTAGCGGGAGTTCCGGATCCTACGAGCAGTACTTC
CASSEAVGTSGSSGSYEQYF